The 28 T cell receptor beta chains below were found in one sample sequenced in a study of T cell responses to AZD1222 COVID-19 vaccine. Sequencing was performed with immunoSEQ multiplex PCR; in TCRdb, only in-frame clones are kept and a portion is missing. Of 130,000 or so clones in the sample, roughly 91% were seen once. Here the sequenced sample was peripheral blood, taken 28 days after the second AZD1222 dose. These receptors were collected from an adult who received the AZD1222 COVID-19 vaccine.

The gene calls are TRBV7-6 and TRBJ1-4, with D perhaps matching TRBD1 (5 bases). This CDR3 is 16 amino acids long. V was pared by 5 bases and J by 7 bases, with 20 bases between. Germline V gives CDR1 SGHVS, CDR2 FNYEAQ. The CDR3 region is CASSASQAPLAEKLFF. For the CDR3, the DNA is TGTGCCAGCAGCGCCTCACAGGCGCCCTTGGCTGAAAAACTGTTTTTT. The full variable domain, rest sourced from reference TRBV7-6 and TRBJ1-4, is GAGVSQSPRYKVTKRGQDVALRCDPISGHVSLYWYRQALGQGPEFLTYFNYEAQQDKSGLPNDRFSAERPEGSISTLTIQRTEQRDSAMYRCASSASQAPLAEKLFFGSGTQLSVL.

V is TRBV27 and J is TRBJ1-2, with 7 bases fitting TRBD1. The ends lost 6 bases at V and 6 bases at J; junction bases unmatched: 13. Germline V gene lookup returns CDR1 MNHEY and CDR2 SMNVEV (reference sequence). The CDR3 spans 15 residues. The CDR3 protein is CASRLYPTGIDGYTF. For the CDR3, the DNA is TGTGCCAGCAGGCTCTACCCGACAGGGATTGATGGCTACACCTTC.

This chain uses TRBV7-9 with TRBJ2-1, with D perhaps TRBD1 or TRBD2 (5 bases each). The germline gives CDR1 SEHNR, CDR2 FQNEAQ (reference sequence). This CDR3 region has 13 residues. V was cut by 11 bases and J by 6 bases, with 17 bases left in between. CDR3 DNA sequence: TGTGCCGGTTATCGGATTGGGACCAATGAGCAGTTCTTC. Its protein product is CAGYRIGTNEQFF. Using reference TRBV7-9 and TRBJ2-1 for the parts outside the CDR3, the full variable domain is DTGVSQNPRHKITKRGQNVTFRCDPISEHNRLYWYRQTLGQGPEFLTYFQNEAQLEKSRLLSDRFSAERPKGSFSTLEIQRTEQGDSAMYLCAGYRIGTNEQFFGPGTRLTVL.

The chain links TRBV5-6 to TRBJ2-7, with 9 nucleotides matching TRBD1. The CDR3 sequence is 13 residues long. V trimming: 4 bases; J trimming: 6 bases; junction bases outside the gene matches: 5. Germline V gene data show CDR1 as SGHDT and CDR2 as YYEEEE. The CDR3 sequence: CASSRDRAFEQYF. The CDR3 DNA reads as TGTGCCAGCAGCCGGGACAGGGCGTTCGAGCAGTACTTC.

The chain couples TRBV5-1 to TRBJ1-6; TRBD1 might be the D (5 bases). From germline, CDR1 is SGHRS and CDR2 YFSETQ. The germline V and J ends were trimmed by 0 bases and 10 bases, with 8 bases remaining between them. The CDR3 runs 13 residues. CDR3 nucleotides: TGCGCCAGCAGCTTGGGACGGGACTCACCCCTCCACTTT. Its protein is CASSLGRDSPLHF.

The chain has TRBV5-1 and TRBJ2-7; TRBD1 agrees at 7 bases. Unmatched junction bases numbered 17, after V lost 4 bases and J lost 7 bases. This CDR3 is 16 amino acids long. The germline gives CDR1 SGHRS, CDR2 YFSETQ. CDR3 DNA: TGCGCCAGCAGCCGGACAGGCCAATCTGGGCGAGGGGAGCAGTACTTC. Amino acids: CASSRTGQSGRGEQYF.

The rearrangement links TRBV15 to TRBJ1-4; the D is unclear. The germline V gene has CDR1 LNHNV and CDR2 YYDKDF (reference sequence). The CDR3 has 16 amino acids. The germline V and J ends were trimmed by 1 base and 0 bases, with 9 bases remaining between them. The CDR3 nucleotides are TGTGCCACCAGCAGAGTTGTAGGGACAACTAATGAAAAACTGTTTTTT. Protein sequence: CATSRVVGTTNEKLFF.

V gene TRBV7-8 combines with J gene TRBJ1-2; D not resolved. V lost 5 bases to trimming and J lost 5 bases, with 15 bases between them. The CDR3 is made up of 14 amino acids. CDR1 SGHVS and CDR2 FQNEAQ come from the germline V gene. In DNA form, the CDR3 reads TGTGCCAGCAGCACGAGGACCCGAGGGTATGGCTACACCTTC. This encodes CASSTRTRGYGYTF.

The DNA for the CDR3 is TGTGCCACCAGTGAACCCCGGGACAGGGGAGGATATGGCTACACCTTC. It translates to CATSEPRDRGGYGYTF. The chain is built from TRBV24-1 and TRBJ1-2; 10 bases line up with TRBD1. V lost 4 bases to trimming and J lost 5 bases; unmatched junction nucleotides: 9. The CDR3 runs 16 residues. CDR1 and CDR2 (germline): KGHDR, SFDVKD.

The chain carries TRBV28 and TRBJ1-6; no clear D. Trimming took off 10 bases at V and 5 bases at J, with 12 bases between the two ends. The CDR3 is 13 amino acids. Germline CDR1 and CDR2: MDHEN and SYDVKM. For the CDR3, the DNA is TGTGCCACCTCCCGGGTCAATAATTCACCCCTCCACTTT. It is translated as CATSRVNNSPLHF.

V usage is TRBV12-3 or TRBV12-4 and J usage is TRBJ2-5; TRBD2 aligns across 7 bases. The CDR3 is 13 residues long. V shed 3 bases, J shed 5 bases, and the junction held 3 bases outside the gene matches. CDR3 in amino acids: CASSLGGTETQYF. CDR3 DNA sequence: TGTGCCAGCAGTTTGGGAGGGACGGAGACCCAGTACTTC.

Here the CDR3 DNA reads TGTGCCACCAGCAGAGACCCCGGGAACTACGAGCAGTACTTC. Its translation: CATSRDPGNYEQYF. This rearrangement joins TRBV15 to TRBJ2-7, with D perhaps matching TRBD2 (5 bases). The CDR3 extends over 14 amino acids. V was pared by 0 bases and J by 3 bases, with 9 bases between. The germline V gene has CDR1 LNHNV and CDR2 YYDKDF (reference sequence). Combining the CDR3 with reference TRBV15 and TRBJ2-7 gives the whole variable domain DAMVIQNPRYQVTQFGKPVTLSCSQTLNHNVMYWYQQKSSQAPKLLFHYYDKDFNNEADTPDNFQSRRPNTSFCFLDIRSPGLGDTAMYLCATSRDPGNYEQYFGPGTRLTVT.

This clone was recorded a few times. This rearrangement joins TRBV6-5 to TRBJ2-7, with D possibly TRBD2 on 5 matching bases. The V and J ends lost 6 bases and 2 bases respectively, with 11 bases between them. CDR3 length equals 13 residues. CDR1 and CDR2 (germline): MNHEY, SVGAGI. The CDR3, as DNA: TGTGCCAGCAGCCGCGGGTCGGCCTACGAGCAGTACTTC. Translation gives CASSRGSAYEQYF.

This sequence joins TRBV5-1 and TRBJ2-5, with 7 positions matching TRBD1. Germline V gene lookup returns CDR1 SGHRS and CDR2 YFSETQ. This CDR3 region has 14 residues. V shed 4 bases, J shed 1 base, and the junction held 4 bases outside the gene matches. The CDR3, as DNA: TGCGCCAGCAGCGTAGGACAGGCCCAAGAGACCCAGTACTTC. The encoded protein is CASSVGQAQETQYF.

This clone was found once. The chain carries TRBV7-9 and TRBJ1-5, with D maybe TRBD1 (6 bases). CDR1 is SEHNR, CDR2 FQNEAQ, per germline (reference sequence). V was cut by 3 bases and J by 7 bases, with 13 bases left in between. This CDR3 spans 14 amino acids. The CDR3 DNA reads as TGTGCCAGCAGCTTTGGGGGGCTGAGGCAGCCCCAGCATTTT. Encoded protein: CASSFGGLRQPQHF. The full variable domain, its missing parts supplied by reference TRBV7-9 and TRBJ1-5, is DTGVSQNPRHKITKRGQNVTFRCDPISEHNRLYWYRQTLGQGPEFLTYFQNEAQLEKSRLLSDRFSAERPKGSFSTLEIQRTEQGDSAMYLCASSFGGLRQPQHFGDGTRLSIL.

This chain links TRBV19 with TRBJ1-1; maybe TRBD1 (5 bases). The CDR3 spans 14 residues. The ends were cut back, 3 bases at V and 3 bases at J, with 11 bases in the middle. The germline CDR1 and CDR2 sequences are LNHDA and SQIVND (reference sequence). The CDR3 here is CASSIGGADTEAFF. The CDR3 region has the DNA TGTGCCAGTAGTATCGGAGGGGCCGACACTGAAGCTTTCTTT.

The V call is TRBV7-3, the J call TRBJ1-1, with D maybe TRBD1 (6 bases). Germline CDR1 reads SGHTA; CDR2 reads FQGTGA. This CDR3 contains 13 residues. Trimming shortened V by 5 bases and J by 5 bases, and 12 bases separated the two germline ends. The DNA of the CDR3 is TGTGCCAGCAGCACCTCAAGGGGGACTGAAGCTTTCTTT. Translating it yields CASSTSRGTEAFF.

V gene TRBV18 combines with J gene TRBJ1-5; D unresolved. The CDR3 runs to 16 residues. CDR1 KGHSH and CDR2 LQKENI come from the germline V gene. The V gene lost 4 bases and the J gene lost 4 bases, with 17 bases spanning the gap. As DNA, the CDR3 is TGTGCCAGCTCACTCAGTCACAGCATGTGGAATCAGCCCCAGCATTTT. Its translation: CASSLSHSMWNQPQHF.

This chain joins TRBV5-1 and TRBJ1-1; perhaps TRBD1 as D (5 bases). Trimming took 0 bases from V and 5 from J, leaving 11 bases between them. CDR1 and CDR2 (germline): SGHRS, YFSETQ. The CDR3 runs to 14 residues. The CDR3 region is CASSLAGGGTEAFF. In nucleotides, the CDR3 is TGCGCCAGCAGCTTGGCGGGGGGAGGAACTGAAGCTTTCTTT. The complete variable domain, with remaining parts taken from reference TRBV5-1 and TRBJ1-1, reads KAGVTQTPRYLIKTRGQQVTLSCSPISGHRSVSWYQQTPGQGLQFLFEYFSETQRNKGNFPGRFSGRQFSNSRSEMNVSTLELGDSALYLCASSLAGGGTEAFFGQGTRLTVV.

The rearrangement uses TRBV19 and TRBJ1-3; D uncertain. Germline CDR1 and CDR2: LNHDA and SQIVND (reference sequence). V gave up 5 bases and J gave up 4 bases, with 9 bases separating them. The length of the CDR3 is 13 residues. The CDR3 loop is CASSPGHGNTIYF. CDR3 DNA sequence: TGTGCCAGTAGTCCCGGGCACGGAAACACCATATATTTT.

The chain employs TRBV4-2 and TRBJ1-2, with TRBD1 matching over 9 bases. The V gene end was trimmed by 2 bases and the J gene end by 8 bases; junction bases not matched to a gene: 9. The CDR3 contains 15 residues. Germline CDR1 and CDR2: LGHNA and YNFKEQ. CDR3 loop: CASSQQGQGSGGYTF. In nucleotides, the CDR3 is TGTGCCAGCAGCCAACAAGGACAGGGGAGCGGGGGCTACACCTTC.

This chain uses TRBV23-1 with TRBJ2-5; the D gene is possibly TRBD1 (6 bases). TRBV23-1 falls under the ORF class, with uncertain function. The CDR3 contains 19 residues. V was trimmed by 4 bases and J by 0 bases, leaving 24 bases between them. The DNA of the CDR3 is TGCGCCAGCAGTCTTACCGCAGGGGCCGAGTGGGCGCACCAAGAGACCCAGTACTTC. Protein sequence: CASSLTAGAEWAHQETQYF.

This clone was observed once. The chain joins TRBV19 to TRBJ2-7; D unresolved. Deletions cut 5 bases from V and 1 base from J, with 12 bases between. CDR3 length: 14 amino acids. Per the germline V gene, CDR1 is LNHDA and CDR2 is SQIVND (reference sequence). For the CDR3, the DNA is TGTGCCAGTAGTCCCGCCCGTTCTTCCTACGAGCAGTACTTC. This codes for CASSPARSSYEQYF.

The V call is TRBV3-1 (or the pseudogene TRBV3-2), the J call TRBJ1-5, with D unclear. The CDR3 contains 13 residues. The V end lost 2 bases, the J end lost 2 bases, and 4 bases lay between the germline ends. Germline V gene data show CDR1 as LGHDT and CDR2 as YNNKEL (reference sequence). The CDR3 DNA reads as TGTGCCAGCAGCCAATTCGGCAATCAGCCCCAGCATTTT. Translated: CASSQFGNQPQHF.

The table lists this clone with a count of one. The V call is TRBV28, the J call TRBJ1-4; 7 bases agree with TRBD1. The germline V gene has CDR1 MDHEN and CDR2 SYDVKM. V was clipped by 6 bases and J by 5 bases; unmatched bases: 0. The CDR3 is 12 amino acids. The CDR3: CASRQGNEKLFF. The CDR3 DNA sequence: TGTGCCAGCAGACAGGGGAATGAAAAACTGTTTTTT. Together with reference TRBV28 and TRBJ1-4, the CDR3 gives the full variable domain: DVKVTQSSRYLVKRTGEKVFLECVQDMDHENMFWYRQDPGLGLRLIYFSYDVKMKEKGDIPEGYSVSREKKERFSLILESASTNQTSMYLCASRQGNEKLFFGSGTQLSVL.

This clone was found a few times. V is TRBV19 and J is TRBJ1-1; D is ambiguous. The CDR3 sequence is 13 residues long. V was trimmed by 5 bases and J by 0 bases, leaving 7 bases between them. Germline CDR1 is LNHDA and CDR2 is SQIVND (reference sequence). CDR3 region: CASSAQVNTEAFF. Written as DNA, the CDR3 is TGTGCCAGTAGTGCCCAGGTGAACACTGAAGCTTTCTTT.

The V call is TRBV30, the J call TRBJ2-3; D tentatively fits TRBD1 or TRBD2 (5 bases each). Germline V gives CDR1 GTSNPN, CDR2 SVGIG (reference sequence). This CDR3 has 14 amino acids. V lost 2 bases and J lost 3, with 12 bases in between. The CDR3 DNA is TGTGCCTGGAGTAAGCTAGCAGGGACAGATACGCAGTATTTT. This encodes CAWSKLAGTDTQYF.

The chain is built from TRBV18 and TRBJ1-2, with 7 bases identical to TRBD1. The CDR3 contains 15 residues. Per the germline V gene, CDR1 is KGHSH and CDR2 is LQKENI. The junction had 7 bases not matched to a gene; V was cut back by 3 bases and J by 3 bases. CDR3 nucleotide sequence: TGTGCCAGCTCACCGAGCAGGACAGGATACTATGGCTACACCTTC. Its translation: CASSPSRTGYYGYTF.